One and the same sample provided the 28 T cell receptor beta chains below, sequenced in a study of shared clonotypes between healthy human individuals (dated by TCRdb to the early 2020s). The method behind the library was the immunoSEQ multiplex PCR assay. TCRdb took this table from immuneACCESS and kept in-frame rearrangements with V and J called. Such tables lack part of the clones; where checked against another copy, unresolved V genes explain under half of the gap, and the rest is unexplained. This sample comprises about 750,000 clones, 80% to 95% of them detected only once. The ten largest make up under 30% of the sample. CD8 naive samples were CD45RO-negative cells positively selected for CCR7, giving a CD45RA+CCR7+ population that excluded TemRA cells. The sample was naive CD8+ T cells sorted from blood. The cell subset or site label on this specimen signifies: CD45RA+CCR7+. These receptors were obtained from a man aged 30 to 39 in good health.

The chain employs TRBV7-9 and TRBJ2-7, with 12 bases matching TRBD1. J was trimmed by 4 bases and V by 5 bases; bases with no gene match: 12. This CDR3 spans 17 amino acids. The germline V gene encodes CDR1 SEHNR and CDR2 FQNEAQ (reference sequence). The CDR3 protein is CASSPQMGTGGFYEQYF. CDR3 bases: TGTGCCAGCAGCCCGCAGATGGGGACAGGGGGCTTTTACGAGCAGTACTTC.

This clone appeared once. The V call is TRBV18, the J call TRBJ2-6; D possibly corresponds to TRBD1 (5 bases). Trimming stripped 2 bases from V and 4 bases from J, with 9 bases between. The CDR3 covers 15 residues. Per the germline V gene, CDR1 is KGHSH and CDR2 is LQKENI. The CDR3: CASSPKGPGANVLTF. CDR3 coding DNA: TGTGCCAGCTCACCAAAGGGGCCCGGGGCCAACGTCCTGACTTTC.

This clone was detected only once. The chain joins TRBV15 to TRBJ2-1, with TRBD2 matching 9 bases. The length of the CDR3 is 17 residues. The V gene end was trimmed by 0 bases and the J gene end by 3 bases; junction bases not matched to a gene: 6. Germline loops: CDR1 LNHNV, CDR2 YYDKDF (reference sequence). For the CDR3, the DNA is TGTGCCACCAGCAGAGAGAATAGCGGGAGTTTCTACAATGAGCAGTTCTTC. Amino acids: CATSRENSGSFYNEQFF.

This chain uses TRBV27 with TRBJ2-2; 10 nucleotides agree with TRBD1. The CDR3 consists of 18 residues. Losses at the gene ends were 0 bases for V and 1 base for J; bases not matched to a gene: 5. From germline, CDR1 is MNHEY and CDR2 SMNVEV (reference sequence). The DNA for the CDR3 is TGTGCCAGCAGTTTATCAGTCGGGGACAGGGGGAACACCGGGGAGCTGTTTTTT. This sequence encodes CASSLSVGDRGNTGELFF.

The sample holds one count of this clone. The rearrangement joins TRBV19 to TRBJ2-1; 7 bases match TRBD2. The CDR3 runs to 15 residues. The germline CDR1 and CDR2 sequences are LNHDA and SQIVND (reference sequence). J was trimmed by 7 bases and V by 3 bases; bases with no gene match: 9. CDR3 protein: CASSIGRGRSNEQFF. The CDR3 nucleotides read TGTGCCAGTAGTATTGGGCGCGGGAGATCAAATGAGCAGTTCTTC. Based on the CDR3 plus reference TRBV19 and TRBJ2-1, the full variable domain is DGGITQSPKYLFRKEGQNVTLSCEQNLNHDAMYWYRQDPGQGLRLIYYSQIVNDFQKGDIAEGYSVSREKKESFPLTVTSAQKNPTAFYLCASSIGRGRSNEQFFGPGTRLTVL.

The rearrangement links TRBV29-1 to TRBJ2-7; the match to TRBD2 covers 7 bases. Per germline, CDR1 SQVTM and CDR2 ANQGSEA. The CDR3 has 13 amino acids. J lost 2 bases, V lost 5 bases, and 6 bases had no gene match. For the CDR3, the DNA is TGCAGCGTTTTTCTCGCGGGAGCCTACGAGCAGTACTTC. As protein: CSVFLAGAYEQYF.

As regards this clone: The same CDR3 also results from other DNA sequences found in this sample. V is TRBV27 and J is TRBJ2-2, with 8 bases lining up with TRBD2. This CDR3 has 13 residues. V was pared by 7 bases and J by 4 bases, with 2 bases of the junction left unmatched. Germline lookup yields CDR1 MNHEY and CDR2 SMNVEV (reference sequence). In nucleotides, the CDR3 is TGTGCCAGCACGGGAGGGGGCACCGGGGAGCTGTTTTTT. This translates into CASTGGGTGELFF.

The V call is TRBV27, the J call TRBJ2-3; 8 bases line up with TRBD2. The CDR3 consists of 16 residues. V trimming: 6 bases; J trimming: 0 bases; junction bases outside the gene matches: 8. Germline assignment: CDR1 MNHEY and CDR2 SMNVEV (reference sequence). CDR3 region: CASSLAGGDSTDTQYF. The DNA of the CDR3 is TGTGCCAGCAGCCTAGCGGGTGGGGACAGCACAGATACGCAGTATTTT.

The chain joins TRBV7-2 to TRBJ1-2; tentatively, D is TRBD1 (5 bases). CDR3 length equals 15 residues. Trimming took off 1 base at V and 6 bases at J, with 15 bases between the two ends. Germline V gene sequence: CDR1 SGHTA, CDR2 FQGNSA. The CDR3 nucleotides read TGTGCCAGCAGCTTAGTTCCCGGGGGTAGGGATGGCTACACCTTC. It specifies CASSLVPGGRDGYTF.

The V call is TRBV7-3, the J call TRBJ2-7; D not certain. This CDR3 is 13 amino acids long. Trimming left V 5 bases short and J 2 bases short, with 10 bases between. Per the germline V gene, CDR1 is SGHTA and CDR2 is FQGTGA. The CDR3: CASSAGPTYEQYF. The CDR3 nucleotides are TGTGCCAGCAGCGCCGGACCAACCTACGAGCAGTACTTC. The full variable domain, rest sourced from reference TRBV7-3 and TRBJ2-7, is GAGVSQTPSNKVTEKGKYVELRCDPISGHTALYWYRQSLGQGPEFLIYFQGTGAADDSGLPNDRFFAVRPEGSVSTLKIQRTERGDSAVYLCASSAGPTYEQYFGPGTRLTVT.

The chain employs TRBV10-3 and TRBJ1-3; D remains unclear. CDR3 length: 11 residues. Germline V gene data show CDR1 as ENHRY and CDR2 as SYGVKD. With 10 bases removed from V and 2 bases from J, the gap between germline ends came to 6 bases. CDR3 in amino acids: CATLAGNTIYF. Written as DNA, the CDR3 is TGTGCCACCCTCGCTGGAAACACCATATATTTT.

J is TRBJ1-2 and V is TRBV7-9; 9 bases fit TRBD1. Germline V gene data show CDR1 as SEHNR and CDR2 as FQNEAQ (reference sequence). The J segment lost 8 bases and the V segment lost 2 bases, leaving 9 bases of the junction unmatched. CDR3 length: 15 amino acids. Here the CDR3 reads CASSLSSWDRDGYTF. CDR3 bases: TGTGCCAGCAGCTTATCGTCCTGGGACAGGGACGGCTACACCTTC.

The chain combines TRBV19 with TRBJ1-5, with TRBD1 matching over 9 bases. Germline V gene sequence: CDR1 LNHDA, CDR2 SQIVND (reference sequence). V lost 6 bases to trimming and J lost 5 bases; unmatched junction nucleotides: 8. The CDR3 consists of 15 residues. The CDR3 protein is CASRRTGEFHQPQHF. The CDR3 DNA is TGTGCCAGTAGACGGACAGGGGAATTCCATCAGCCCCAGCATTTT.

This clone came up once. The chain has TRBV2 and TRBJ2-1; 12 bases are a match to TRBD2. The CDR3 has 15 residues. Germline loops: CDR1 SNHLY, CDR2 FYNNEI. V gave up 0 bases and J gave up 9 bases; unmatched junction bases: 3. The CDR3 loop is CASSEAGGLAGEQFF. The CDR3 coding sequence is TGTGCCAGCAGTGAAGCAGGGGGACTAGCGGGTGAGCAGTTCTTC.

The chain links TRBV11-3 to TRBJ2-1; TRBD2 agrees at 11 bases. The CDR3 sequence is 16 residues long. V shed 2 bases and J 5 bases; nucleotides not matched to a gene: 5. The germline V gene has CDR1 SGHNT and CDR2 YENEEA. In DNA, the CDR3 is TGTGCCAGCAGCTTAACCGGGACTAGCGGACACAATGAGCAGTTCTTC. Amino acid sequence: CASSLTGTSGHNEQFF.

J is TRBJ2-5 and V is TRBV25-1; 7 positions agree with TRBD1. The length of the CDR3 is 13 residues. Germline CDR1 MGHDK, CDR2 SYGVNS. V gave up 4 bases and J gave up 4 bases; unmatched junction bases: 3. CDR3 nucleotides: TGTGCCAGCAGTGGCGACAGGGCAGAGACCCAGTACTTC. Protein product: CASSGDRAETQYF.

This clone was seen a few times. This chain uses TRBV30 with TRBJ2-2, with 8 bases matching TRBD1. Unmatched junction bases numbered 4, after V lost 4 bases and J lost 0 bases. Germline V lookup: CDR1 GTSNPN, CDR2 SVGIG (reference sequence). The CDR3 covers 15 residues. The DNA of the CDR3 is TGTGCCTGGAAACGACAGGGGACGAACACCGGGGAGCTGTTTTTT. Translating it yields CAWKRQGTNTGELFF. The variable domain in full, with the rest retrieved from reference TRBV30 and TRBJ2-2, is SQTIHQWPATLVQPVGSPLSLECTVEGTSNPNLYWYRQAAGRGLQLLFYSVGIGQISSEVPQNLSASRPQDRQFILSSKKLLLSDSGFYLCAWKRQGTNTGELFFGEGSRLTVL.

Only a few counts were recorded for this clone. V and J are TRBV27 and TRBJ2-1; 11 bases are shared with TRBD2. CDR3 length: 14 amino acids. Trimming removed 6 bases from V and 7 bases from J; junction bases left unmatched: 5. The germline V gene has CDR1 MNHEY and CDR2 SMNVEV (reference sequence). CDR3 sequence reads: CASRHSGRVNEQFF. Written as DNA, the CDR3 is TGTGCCAGCAGACATAGCGGGAGGGTTAATGAGCAGTTCTTC.

This clone has just one count. The chain carries TRBV2 and TRBJ1-1; D ambiguous. Trimming removed 0 bases at V and 5 bases at J, with 10 bases between. The germline V gene encodes CDR1 SNHLY and CDR2 FYNNEI. CDR3 length equals 14 residues. CDR3 bases: TGTGCCAGCAGTGAAGCGCGAGGGTATACTGAAGCTTTCTTT. This sequence encodes CASSEARGYTEAFF.

The rearrangement joins TRBV4-3 to TRBJ2-7; TRBD1 matches at 12 bases. Germline V gives CDR1 LGHNA, CDR2 YSLEER. The CDR3 has 18 residues. V dropped 1 base and J dropped 5; count of bases not matched to a gene: 12. CDR3 region: CASSQALTPGQGAHEQYF. CDR3 bases: TGCGCCAGCAGCCAAGCCTTAACACCGGGACAGGGGGCGCACGAGCAGTACTTC.

The chain carries TRBV5-1 and TRBJ2-1; no firm D call. With 0 bases removed from V and 0 bases from J, the gap between germline ends came to 7 bases. CDR1 and CDR2 (germline): SGHRS, YFSETQ. This CDR3 spans 15 amino acids. CDR3 in DNA: TGCGCCAGCAGCTTGGCTTCAACCTCCTACAATGAGCAGTTCTTC. Translation gives CASSLASTSYNEQFF. Full variable domain (rest looked up from reference TRBV5-1 and TRBJ2-1): KAGVTQTPRYLIKTRGQQVTLSCSPISGHRSVSWYQQTPGQGLQFLFEYFSETQRNKGNFPGRFSGRQFSNSRSEMNVSTLELGDSALYLCASSLASTSYNEQFFGPGTRLTVL.

This clone appeared once. This chain links TRBV7-9 with TRBJ1-2, with D possibly TRBD1 on 5 matching bases. V lost 4 bases to trimming and J lost 4 bases, with 16 bases between them. This CDR3 contains 15 residues. In germline, CDR1 is SEHNR, CDR2 FQNEAQ (reference sequence). The CDR3 DNA reads as TGTGCCAGCAGCTCGGGGGTCACAAGGACCTATGGCTACACCTTC. Its translation is CASSSGVTRTYGYTF.

Concerning this clone itself: The sample holds other DNA sequences that translate to the same CDR3. This chain uses TRBV28 with TRBJ1-3; the D is unclear. The CDR3 is 15 residues long. Germline CDR1 reads MDHEN; CDR2 reads SYDVKM. Between the trimmed V and J ends, which lost 2 bases and 0 bases, there was a span of 8 bases. CDR3: CASSLDSSSGNTIYF. CDR3 DNA sequence: TGTGCCAGCAGTTTAGACTCCTCCTCTGGAAACACCATATATTTT. Using reference TRBV28 and TRBJ1-3 for the parts outside the CDR3, the full variable domain is DVKVTQSSRYLVKRTGEKVFLECVQDMDHENMFWYRQDPGLGLRLIYFSYDVKMKEKGDIPEGYSVSREKKERFSLILESASTNQTSMYLCASSLDSSSGNTIYFGEGSWLTVV.

V is TRBV5-6 and J is TRBJ1-1, with D unresolved. The CDR3 length is 14 residues. Trimming took off 0 bases at V and 3 bases at J, with 9 bases between the two ends. Germline V gives CDR1 SGHDT, CDR2 YYEEEE. This CDR3 is CASSLGAGDTEAFF. Here the CDR3 DNA reads TGTGCCAGCAGCTTGGGGGCAGGAGACACTGAAGCTTTCTTT.

With regard to this clone: The same CDR3 arises from other DNA sequences in this sample as well. The genes are TRBV4-1 and TRBJ1-2; 8 nucleotides agree with TRBD1. The CDR3 has 14 amino acids. CDR1 is MGHRA and CDR2 is YSYEKL in the germline V gene. V lost 4 bases to trimming and J lost 2 bases; unmatched junction nucleotides: 3. As DNA, the CDR3 is TGCGCCAGCAGCCCCCGACAGGGGAACTATGGCTACACCTTC. Its translation: CASSPRQGNYGYTF.

This clone was recorded only once. In the same sample, other DNA sequences code for this CDR3. V usage is TRBV6-1 and J usage is TRBJ2-7; D is unresolved. CDR3 length: 12 amino acids. Trimming removed 2 bases from V and 3 bases from J, with 5 bases in between. The germline gives CDR1 MNHNS, CDR2 SASEGT. CDR3 sequence: CASSETNYEQYF. Here the CDR3 DNA reads TGTGCCAGCAGTGAAACCAACTACGAGCAGTACTTC.

V is TRBV9 and J is TRBJ2-3, with 10 bases matching TRBD2. Germline values: CDR1 SGDLS, CDR2 YYNGEE. CDR3 length: 16 residues. Trimming took 3 bases from V and 4 from J; bases not matched to a gene: 8. Written as DNA, the CDR3 is TGTGCCAGCAGCGCCCTAGCGGGAGAGGTTGCAGATACGCAGTATTTT. Its protein is CASSALAGEVADTQYF.

The chain joins TRBV7-7 to TRBJ2-5, with 12 bases fitting TRBD2. The CDR3 has 15 residues. CDR1 and CDR2 (germline): SSHAT, FNYEAQ (reference sequence). Losses at the gene ends were 0 bases for V and 5 bases for J; bases not matched to a gene: 1. CDR3 amino acids: CASSLATSGSETQYF. As DNA, the CDR3 is TGTGCCAGCAGCTTAGCGACTAGCGGGAGCGAGACCCAGTACTTC.